This is a list of T cell receptor beta chains from one sample in a study of T cells expressing NK-cell markers. TCRdb reprocessed the 5' RACE reads, keeping one entry per CDR3 protein, no DNA. The sample table includes more than 400,000 distinct CDR3 sequences. The sequenced sample was blood T cells: a sorted CD56 or NKG2C T cell subset, CD4+ or CD8+ T cells, or bulk PBMC T cells (not recorded which). The receptors originated from a woman aged 18-69 years in good health. Both conserved end residues are part of each CDR3.

v_call: TRBV5-1
j_call: TRBJ2-1
cdr3_aa: CASSLEGGGKNEQFF

v_call: TRBV7-2
j_call: TRBJ2-3
cdr3_aa: CASSSGITQYF

v_call: TRBV3-1
j_call: TRBJ1-2
cdr3_aa: CASSQDGTAPNYGYTF

v_call: TRBV9
j_call: TRBJ2-1
cdr3_aa: CASSPQTGGTYNEQFF

v_call: TRBV5-4
j_call: TRBJ2-2
cdr3_aa: CASSLRGGDTGELFF

v_call: TRBV7-2
j_call: TRBJ2-5
cdr3_aa: CASVSGRETQYF

v_call: TRBV5-6
j_call: TRBJ2-3
cdr3_aa: CASSLHGGATDTQYF

v_call: TRBV5-4
j_call: TRBJ2-3
cdr3_aa: CASSSQRGGLGATDTQYF

v_call: TRBV20-1
j_call: TRBJ1-5
cdr3_aa: CSASSRLSNQPQHF

v_call: TRBV15
j_call: TRBJ2-1
cdr3_aa: CATSSDLAGPSYNEQFF

v_call: TRBV12-3/TRBV12-4
j_call: TRBJ2-5
cdr3_aa: CASAAGGETQYF

v_call: TRBV7-9
j_call: TRBJ1-5
cdr3_aa: CASSRDSAGNQPQHF

v_call: TRBV6-1
j_call: TRBJ2-5
cdr3_aa: CASSEAAVHQETQYF

v_call: TRBV19
j_call: TRBJ2-6
cdr3_aa: CASRDRVGVSGANVLTF

v_call: TRBV11-3
j_call: TRBJ2-1
cdr3_aa: CASSLPLGQVYNEQFF

v_call: TRBV5-8
j_call: TRBJ1-2
cdr3_aa: CARGGQLDRQRGGYTF

v_call: TRBV27
j_call: TRBJ1-2
cdr3_aa: CASSPQKAVRLYGYTF

v_call: TRBV28
j_call: TRBJ2-3
cdr3_aa: CASSSGLAGAGTDTQYF

v_call: TRBV20-1
j_call: TRBJ2-2
cdr3_aa: CSARFGDTGELFF

v_call: TRBV6-2/TRBV6-3
j_call: TRBJ2-4
cdr3_aa: CASKGTGVDIQYF

v_call: TRBV19
j_call: TRBJ2-5
cdr3_aa: CASRQSGETQYF

v_call: TRBV20-1
j_call: TRBJ2-3
cdr3_aa: CSARGWGQRLAGVTDTQYF